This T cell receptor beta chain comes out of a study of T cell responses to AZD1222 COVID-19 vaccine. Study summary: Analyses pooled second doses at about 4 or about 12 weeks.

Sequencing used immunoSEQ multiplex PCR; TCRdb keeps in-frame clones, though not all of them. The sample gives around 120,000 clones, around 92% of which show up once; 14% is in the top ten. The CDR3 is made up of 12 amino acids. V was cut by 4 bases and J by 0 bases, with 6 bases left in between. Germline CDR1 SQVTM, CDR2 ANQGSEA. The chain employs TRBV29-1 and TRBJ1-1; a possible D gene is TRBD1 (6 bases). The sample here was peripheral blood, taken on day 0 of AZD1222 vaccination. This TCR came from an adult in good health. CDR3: CSVGGLNTEAFF. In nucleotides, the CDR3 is TGCAGCGTTGGGGGGCTGAACACTGAAGCTTTCTTT.